The subject of this entry is one TCR beta chain. Its specificity is unknown. CDR3 length: 16 residues. The V and J ends lost 3 bases and 7 bases, in that order; junction bases with no gene match: 12. CDR1 is SGHRS, CDR2 YFSETQ, per germline. The data are from a study of beta chain features in type 1 diabetes. The wider study: Sorted cells numbering 107,917,701 were examined across all samples. Study-wide findings and caveats: Any role of HLA type in TCRB rearrangement remained unresolved here.

Expressed TCRB transcripts were sequenced because the isolated RNA had all been reverse transcribed beforehand. The data were produced by immunoSEQ multiplex PCR, yet TCRdb's version contains in-frame clones alone and is incomplete. Here the sample spans some 330,000 clones, about 10% being singletons. Post-sort purity exceeded 95% for all sorted populations. This TCR was recovered from a woman between 25 and 40 years old in good health. The rearrangement uses TRBV5-1 and TRBJ2-1; TRBD2 matches at 8 bases. The source material was naive CD4+ T cells from blood. The CDR3: CASSSEVAAGANEQFF. In DNA form, the CDR3 reads TGCGCCAGCAGCTCTGAGGTAGCAGCGGGAGCAAATGAGCAGTTCTTC.